This TCR beta chain was captured by sequencing in a study of CD8 T cells in ankylosing spondylitis. The V gene lost 2 bases and the J gene lost 6 bases, with 13 bases spanning the gap. CDR3 size: 15 residues. Germline V CDR1 and CDR2: MNHEY, SVGEGT. This clonotype came up many times. MiXCR was run by TCRdb on the 5' RACE reads, yielding one entry per CDR3 protein. The table shows approximately 40,000 distinct CDR3 sequences, with 6% occurring only once. The receptor was derived from a male donor with ankylosing spondylitis or in good health (not recorded which). Sequenced material: blood, either unsorted or a sorted T cell fraction (not recorded which). J is TRBJ2-2 and V is TRBV6-2 or TRBV6-3; possibly TRBD1 or TRBD2 for D (6 bases each). For the CDR3, the DNA is TGTGCCAGCAGTTACCCCCGGGGGCTCTCCGGGGAGCTGTTTTTT. Protein sequence: CASSYPRGLSGELFF.